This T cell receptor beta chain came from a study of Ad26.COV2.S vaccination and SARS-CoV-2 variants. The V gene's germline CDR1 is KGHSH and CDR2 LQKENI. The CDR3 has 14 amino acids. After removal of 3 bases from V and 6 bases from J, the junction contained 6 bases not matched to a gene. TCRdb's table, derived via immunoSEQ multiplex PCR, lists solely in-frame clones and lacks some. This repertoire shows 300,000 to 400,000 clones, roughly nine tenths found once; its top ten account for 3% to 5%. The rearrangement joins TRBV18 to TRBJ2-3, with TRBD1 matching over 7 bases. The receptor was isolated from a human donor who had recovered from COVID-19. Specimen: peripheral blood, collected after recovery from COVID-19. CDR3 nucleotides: TGTGCCAGCTCACCGAACAGGGGCGGGGATACGCAGTATTTT. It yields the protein CASSPNRGGDTQYF.